The rows below give T cell receptor beta chains drawn from one sample of a study of post-analysis software for immune sequencing data. TCRdb analysed the PCR reads with MiXCR anew, one entry per CDR3 protein. The table lists approximately 770,000 distinct CDR3 sequences, roughly 46% of them singletons. Input material: blood. These receptors all stem from a girl aged 10 to 17 with multiple sclerosis. The CDR3 runs from the conserved cysteine through the conserved F or W. Fields, in order: J gene, D gene, V gene, clone size, CDR3 DNA, CDR3 protein. The D gene is left open where the match is weak. The size entry is marked missing in some rows and otherwise reads once, few, many or a size class.

TRBJ1-2,.,TRBV3-1,.,TGTGCCAGCAGCCAAGATGAGGTGGTCCGGGAGGACTACACCTTC,CASSQDEVVREDYTF
TRBJ2-7,.,TRBV12-5,few,TGTGCTAGTGGTTCGTCCCCCTACGAGCAGTACTTC,CASGSSPYEQYF
TRBJ2-7,TRBD2,TRBV10-3,few,TGTGCCGCTAGCGAGGGCGGGAGGGCCTACGAGCAGTACTTC,CAASEGGRAYEQYF
TRBJ2-3,.,TRBV12-3/TRBV12-4,few,TGTGCCAGCAGTTTCGTGGGCACAGATACGCAGTATTTT,CASSFVGTDTQYF
TRBJ2-5,TRBD2,TRBV4-3,few,TGCGCCAGCAGCCAAGGTAGCGGGAGTCGAGAGACCCAGTACTTC,CASSQGSGSRETQYF
TRBJ2-1,TRBD2,TRBV25-1,.,TGTGCCAGCAGTAGAACTAGCGGGAGCTATGAGCAGTTCTTC,CASSRTSGSYEQFF
TRBJ1-5,TRBD1,TRBV29-1,.,TGCAGCGTTGCACAGGGGGCGGGACAGCCCCAGCATTTT,CSVAQGAGQPQHF
TRBJ2-7,.,TRBV28,.,TGTGCCAGCAGTTTTGGAGGACAAACCTACGAGCAGTACTTC,CASSFGGQTYEQYF
TRBJ2-1,TRBD2,TRBV29-1,.,TGCAGCGTTGAAGGCGGGGGGGCTGAGCAGTTCTTC,CSVEGGGAEQFF
TRBJ2-7,.,TRBV10-3,few,TGTGCCATCAGACCAGGCGGGGACGGGCCCAACTCCTACGAGCAGTACTTC,CAIRPGGDGPNSYEQYF
TRBJ2-7,TRBD1,TRBV2,few,TGTGCCAGCAGAGAGACAGGGAGCGAGCAGTACTTC,CASRETGSEQYF
TRBJ2-1,.,TRBV6-2/TRBV6-3,.,TGTGCCAGCAGTTACTCGGGCCTTCGCGCGACCAATGAGCAGTTCTTC,CASSYSGLRATNEQFF
TRBJ2-7,TRBD2,TRBV20-1,few,TGCAGTGCTAGAGGGACTAGCGGGAGGAAAAACGAGCAGTACTTC,CSARGTSGRKNEQYF
TRBJ1-2,TRBD1,TRBV20-1,few,TGCAGTGCTAGGGAGGGACAGTACAGAAACTATGGCTACACCTTC,CSAREGQYRNYGYTF
TRBJ2-5,TRBD1,TRBV6-2/TRBV6-3,.,TGTGCCACCGGGGACAGCCAAGAGACCCAGTACTTC,CATGDSQETQYF
TRBJ1-4,TRBD1,TRBV7-2,few,TGTGCCAGCAGCACGCAACAGGGGGCAACGGAAAAACTGTTTTTT,CASSTQQGATEKLFF
TRBJ1-1,.,TRBV30,.,TGTGCCTGGACTGGGGGGGGAGAAGCTTTCTTT,CAWTGGGEAFF
TRBJ2-5,TRBD1,TRBV29-1,.,TGCAGCGTCCGGGACAGCCAAGAGACCCAGTACTTC,CSVRDSQETQYF
TRBJ2-1,.,TRBV5-1,.,TGCGCCAGCAGCTCGGACTATGTGGATGAGCAGTTCTTC,CASSSDYVDEQFF
TRBJ2-7,TRBD1,TRBV13,few,TGTGCCAGCAGCCGACAGGGATTTCCCTACGAGCAGTACTTC,CASSRQGFPYEQYF
TRBJ2-7,TRBD2,TRBV7-9,.,TGTGCCAGCAGCTCACCCAAAGCGGGAGACGGCGAGCAGTACTTC,CASSSPKAGDGEQYF
TRBJ2-1,TRBD2,TRBV20-1,.,TGCAGTGCTAGAGAGGAGCGGGGAGCGGGAACGGAGCAGTTCTTC,CSAREERGAGTEQFF
TRBJ2-1,.,TRBV24-1,.,TGTGCCACCAGTGATTCCCTAGGGGCGGGCAATGAGCAGTTCTTC,CATSDSLGAGNEQFF
TRBJ2-7,.,TRBV29-1,few,TGCAGCGTTGAAGTTAGTTCCTACGAGCAGTACTTC,CSVEVSSYEQYF
TRBJ2-7,.,TRBV3-1,.,TGTGCCAGCAGCCAGAGTGGAAAATTCTACGAGCAGTACTTC,CASSQSGKFYEQYF
TRBJ1-2,.,TRBV12-3/TRBV12-4,few,TGTGCCAGCAGCTTGGGGAGGTCGGGGGGCTACACCTTC,CASSLGRSGGYTF
TRBJ2-7,TRBD1,TRBV6-2/TRBV6-3,.,TGTGCCAGCAGTAGACTCGACAGGGCGGAGTCCTACGAGCAGTACTTC,CASSRLDRAESYEQYF
TRBJ2-3,TRBD2,TRBV5-6,.,TGTGCCAGCAGCTTGGAGCTAGCGGAGAATACGCAGTATTTT,CASSLELAENTQYF
TRBJ1-1,.,TRBV9,.,TGTGCCAGCAGCGTAGCTGGGGAGGGTACTGAAGCTTTCTTT,CASSVAGEGTEAFF
TRBJ2-5,TRBD2,TRBV7-2,.,TGTGCCAGCAGCTCCCGGACTAGCGGGACTGGGGCTAGTGGGACCCAGTACTTC,CASSSRTSGTGASGTQYF
TRBJ2-5,TRBD1,TRBV5-1,.,TGCGCCAGCAGCCCCGGGACAGGGGGGCGGCAAGAGACCCAGTACTTC,CASSPGTGGRQETQYF
TRBJ1-1,.,TRBV29-1,.,TGCAGCGTTCTCTCAGACTCAAAAAAAGCTTTCTTT,CSVLSDSKKAFF
TRBJ2-5,.,TRBV29-1,few,TGCAGCGTCTACAGGACTCAAGAGACCCAGTACTTC,CSVYRTQETQYF
TRBJ2-3,TRBD2,TRBV9,.,TGTGCCAGCAGCGAAACGGGGGGTAGCACAGATACGCAGTATTTT,CASSETGGSTDTQYF
TRBJ1-2,.,TRBV3-1,few,TGTGCCAGCAGCCTCCAGGGTGGGGTTGTCTATGGCTACACCTTC,CASSLQGGVVYGYTF
TRBJ2-1,TRBD2,TRBV7-9,.,TGTGCCAGCAGCTTTACTAGCGGGGACAATGAGCAGTTCTTC,CASSFTSGDNEQFF
TRBJ1-1,TRBD1,TRBV29-1,.,TGCAGCGTCGCCGGGACAGGGGGCTCTGAAGCTTTCTTT,CSVAGTGGSEAFF
TRBJ2-1,TRBD2,TRBV19,.,TGTGCCAGTACCTTAGCGGGAAGTAGCAATGAGCAGTTCTTC,CASTLAGSSNEQFF
TRBJ1-1,TRBD1,TRBV10-3,.,TGTGCCATCCACGAGACAGGGGTTGACACTGAAGCTTTCTTT,CAIHETGVDTEAFF
TRBJ2-5,TRBD2,TRBV11-2,few,TGTGCCAGCAGCCCTGGACTAGCGTTGGAGACCCAGTACTTC,CASSPGLALETQYF
TRBJ2-3,.,TRBV24-1,few,TGTGCCACCAGTGGGGCAGGGGGAGGGACAGATACGCAGTATTTT,CATSGAGGGTDTQYF
TRBJ2-2,TRBD1,TRBV7-9,.,TGTGCCAGCAGCCTCGACAGGGACCCCGGGGAGCTGTTTTTT,CASSLDRDPGELFF
TRBJ2-7,TRBD2,TRBV3-1,.,TGTGCCAGCAGCCAACTCACCGGGACTAGCGGGAGTATTAACTACGAGCAGTACTTC,CASSQLTGTSGSINYEQYF
TRBJ2-3,TRBD2,TRBV27,.,TGTGCCAGCAGTTCCCAACTAGCGGGAGGCGACGATACGCAGTATTTT,CASSSQLAGGDDTQYF
TRBJ2-5,.,TRBV20-1,.,TGCAGTGTCCTTCTGGCGGCCCAAGAGACCCAGTACTTC,CSVLLAAQETQYF